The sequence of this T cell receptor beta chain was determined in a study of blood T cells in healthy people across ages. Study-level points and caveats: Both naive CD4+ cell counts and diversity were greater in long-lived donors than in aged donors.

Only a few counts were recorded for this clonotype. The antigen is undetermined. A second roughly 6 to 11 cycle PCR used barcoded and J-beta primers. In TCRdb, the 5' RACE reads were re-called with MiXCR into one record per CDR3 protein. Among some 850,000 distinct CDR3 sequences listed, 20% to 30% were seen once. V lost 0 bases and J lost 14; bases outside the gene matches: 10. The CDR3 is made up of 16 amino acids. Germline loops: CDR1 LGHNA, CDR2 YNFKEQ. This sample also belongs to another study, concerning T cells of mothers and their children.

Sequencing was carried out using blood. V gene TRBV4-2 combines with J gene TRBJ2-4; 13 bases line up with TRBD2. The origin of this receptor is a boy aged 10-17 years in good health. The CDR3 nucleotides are TGTGCCAGCAGCCAAGAGGGACTAGCGGGGAGCGCTTTCGAGTACTTC. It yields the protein CASSQEGLAGSAFEYF.